One sample yielded the 32 T cell receptor beta chains listed below, sequenced in a study of human T cells and chemical hapten exposure. TCRdb fed the RACE reads into MiXCR, producing one record per CDR3 protein. The table has about 190,000 distinct CDR3 sequences, around 25% seen once; the top ten hold over 2%. Time point noted: patch test 3, about 24 weeks after DPC sensitization. Treatment: therapeutic diphenylcyclopropenone sensitization with weekly scalp DPC. The specimen was whole blood, collected in connection with sensitization to the hapten diphenylcyclopropenone (DPC). The receptors were sampled from a woman aged 35 to 49 with alopecia areata. Some clones in this sample may be carry-over from other donors' samples.

There are a few counts of this clonotype. V and J are TRBV5-6 and TRBJ2-1; 9 bases are shared with TRBD1. The CDR3 runs to 14 residues. Trimming took 5 bases from V and 4 from J; bases not matched to a gene: 4. The germline V gene encodes CDR1 SGHDT and CDR2 YYEEEE. CDR3 in amino acids: CASSRDRAYNEQFF. Written as DNA, the CDR3 is TGTGCCAGCAGTCGGGACAGGGCTTACAATGAGCAGTTCTTC. Together with reference TRBV5-6 and TRBJ2-1, the CDR3 gives the full variable domain: DAGVTQSPTHLIKTRGQQVTLRCSPKSGHDTVSWYQQALGQGPQFIFQYYEEEERQRGNFPDRFSGHQFPNYSSELNVNALLLGDSALYLCASSRDRAYNEQFFGPGTRLTVL.

This sequence joins TRBV28 and TRBJ2-1; D perhaps matches TRBD2 (6 bases). The CDR3 covers 16 residues. Germline V CDR1 and CDR2: MDHEN, SYDVKM. Trimming pared 10 bases from V and 2 bases from J, leaving 21 bases between. The CDR3 nucleotides are TGTGCCACCTCCGGCTTACGGGGGTTTACCTACAATGAGCAGTTCTTC. This sequence encodes CATSGLRGFTYNEQFF.

V and J are TRBV20-1 and TRBJ2-3; the match to TRBD1 covers 9 bases. The CDR3 spans 16 residues. V was pared by 3 bases and J by 1 base, with 8 bases of the junction left unmatched. Germline CDR1 reads DFQATT; CDR2 reads SNEGSKA (reference sequence). CDR3 nucleotides: TGCAGTGCTAGGGGGCCGGGACAGGGCCGCACAGATACGCAGTATTTT. This codes for CSARGPGQGRTDTQYF.

Only a few counts were recorded for this clonotype. The rearrangement uses TRBV12-5 and TRBJ2-7; D may be TRBD1 or TRBD2 (5 bases each). Germline V gene lookup returns CDR1 LGHNT and CDR2 FRNRAP. The CDR3 runs 13 residues. V was shortened by 6 bases and J by 2 bases, with 11 bases between the two germline ends. The CDR3 DNA is TGTGCTAGTGGAAGGGGAGTGGCCTACGAGCAGTACTTC. It codes for CASGRGVAYEQYF.

Only a few counts were recorded for this clonotype. The rearrangement joins TRBV6-1 to TRBJ2-1, with D possibly TRBD2 on 7 matching bases. The CDR3 has 16 residues. Trimming took 6 bases from V and 4 from J, leaving 19 bases between them. CDR1 is MNHNS, CDR2 SASEGT, per germline. CDR3 sequence: CASSAQQGGDYNEQFF. Written as DNA, the CDR3 is TGTGCCAGCAGCGCCCAGCAAGGGGGGGATTACAATGAGCAGTTCTTC.

The chain carries TRBV10-2 and TRBJ2-1; 7 bases fit TRBD2. CDR1 is WSHSY, CDR2 SAAADI, per germline. The CDR3 has 16 residues. J was trimmed by 6 bases and V by 3 bases; bases with no gene match: 11. This chain's CDR3 is CASSEGSSGIGNEQFF. CDR3 bases: TGCGCCAGCAGTGAAGGGTCGAGCGGGATAGGCAATGAGCAGTTCTTC.

The rearrangement uses TRBV24-1 and TRBJ1-2; D remains ambiguous. The CDR3 sequence is 13 residues long. The V gene's germline CDR1 is KGHDR and CDR2 SFDVKD. Trimming took off 3 bases at V and 3 bases at J, with 7 bases between the two ends. The chain's CDR3 is CATSDPPDYGYTF. The DNA of the CDR3 is TGTGCCACCAGTGATCCCCCCGACTATGGCTACACCTTC.

The table lists this clonotype with many counts. The V and J genes are TRBV14 and TRBJ1-1; D call uncertain. V gave up 0 bases and J gave up 4 bases, with 9 bases separating them. The germline CDR1 and CDR2 sequences are SGHDN and FVKESK. This CDR3 is built from 14 residues. The CDR3 DNA reads as TGTGCCAGCAGCCAAGATCCCGGAGCCACTGAAGCTTTCTTT. It is translated as CASSQDPGATEAFF.

This clonotype was picked up many times. This sequence joins TRBV20-1 and TRBJ2-5; D uncertain. The germline gives CDR1 DFQATT, CDR2 SNEGSKA (reference sequence). The CDR3 contains 12 residues. V was shortened by 7 bases and J by 0 bases, with 9 bases between the two germline ends. The CDR3 protein is CSGVPYQETQYF. The CDR3 coding sequence is TGCAGTGGAGTCCCGTACCAAGAGACCCAGTACTTC.

This chain links TRBV6-5 with TRBJ2-3, with D possibly being TRBD1 (8 bases). The CDR3 runs 18 residues. V lost 7 bases, J lost 0 bases, and 23 bases lay in between. The V gene's germline CDR1 is MNHEY and CDR2 SVGAGI. The CDR3 DNA reads as TGTGCCAGCAAAAACAGGGGGAGGGGCGGTCCTAGCACAGATACGCAGTATTTT. This codes for CASKNRGRGGPSTDTQYF.

The chain joins TRBV20-1 to TRBJ1-6; 9 bases match TRBD1. Trimming removed 5 bases from V and 7 bases from J; junction bases left unmatched: 6. Germline-derived CDR1 and CDR2 are DFQATT and SNEGSKA (reference sequence). This CDR3 contains 14 residues. CDR3 coding DNA: TGCAGTGCTCGTGGGACAGGGCAAAATTCACCCCTCCACTTT. It codes for CSARGTGQNSPLHF.

The chain recombines TRBV2 with TRBJ2-1; 9 bases are a match to TRBD2. CDR1 and CDR2 (germline): SNHLY, FYNNEI. This CDR3 has 16 amino acids. The J segment lost 5 bases and the V segment lost 4 bases, leaving 9 bases of the junction unmatched. The CDR3 protein is CASSALAGGPDNEQFF. Here the CDR3 DNA reads TGTGCCAGCAGTGCGCTCGCGGGAGGGCCAGACAATGAGCAGTTCTTC.

This chain uses TRBV21-1 with TRBJ2-5. TRBV21-1 counts as a pseudogene. This CDR3 has 16 residues. The DNA for the CDR3 is TGTGCCAGCAGCAAACCGGATAACGTCGGGCAAGAGACCCAGTACTTC. As protein: CASSKPDNVGQETQYF.

The table lists this clonotype with many counts. This sequence joins TRBV28 and TRBJ2-7, with TRBD1 matching 9 bases. The V and J ends lost 6 bases and 6 bases, in that order; junction bases with no gene match: 6. Per the germline V gene, CDR1 is MDHEN and CDR2 is SYDVKM. CDR3 length: 13 amino acids. The CDR3 bases are TGTGCCAGCAGGATTACAGGGGGCCTCGAGCAGTACTTC. This translates into CASRITGGLEQYF.

The sample holds a few counts of this clonotype. CDR3 coding DNA: TGCAGCGCCTCCCGCGAGGGGAATCGTGGCTACACCTTC. Amino acid sequence: CSASREGNRGYTF. J is TRBJ1-2 and V is TRBV29-1, with a weak D call TRBD1 (5 bases). Germline V gives CDR1 SQVTM, CDR2 ANQGSEA. V was shortened by 7 bases and J by 7 bases, with 19 bases between the two germline ends. The CDR3 loop spans 13 amino acids.

This clonotype showed up just a few times. This sequence joins TRBV9 and TRBJ2-1; D is undetermined. V was pared by 0 bases and J by 13 bases, with 11 bases between. Germline CDR1 and CDR2: SGDLS and YYNGEE. This CDR3 is built from 12 residues. CDR3 in amino acids: CASSVDATSQFF. The CDR3 coding sequence is TGTGCCAGCAGCGTAGACGCGACTTCCCAGTTCTTC.

V is TRBV5-1 and J is TRBJ2-3, with TRBD2 as a possible D gene (6 bases). V lost 1 base to trimming and J lost 1 base, with 10 bases between them. The V gene's germline CDR1 is SGHRS and CDR2 YFSETQ. The CDR3 totals 15 residues. Here the CDR3 reads CASSLTGGGTDTQYF. CDR3 bases: TGCGCCAGCAGCTTGACCGGAGGGGGCACAGATACGCAGTATTTT.

This chain connects TRBV29-1 to TRBJ2-5; D is unresolved. Germline V gene data show CDR1 as SQVTM and CDR2 as ANQGSEA. V shed 7 bases and J shed 5 bases, with 11 bases lying between them. The CDR3 length is 11 residues. The CDR3 is CSARSSETQYF. The CDR3, as DNA: TGCAGCGCCCGAAGTTCGGAGACCCAGTACTTC. Full variable domain (remainder filled in from reference TRBV29-1 and TRBJ2-5): SAVISQKPSRDICQRGTSLTIQCQVDSQVTMMFWYRQQPGQSLTLIATANQGSEATYESGFVIDKFPISRPNLTFSTLTVSNMSPEDSSIYLCSARSSETQYFGPGTRLLVL.

This clonotype was detected only a few times. This rearrangement joins TRBV7-2 to TRBJ1-2; D gene uncertain. Germline loops: CDR1 SGHTA, CDR2 FQGNSA. Trimming removed 4 bases at V and 2 bases at J, with 11 bases between. The CDR3 consists of 14 residues. CDR3 residues: CASSSSTGNYGYTF. CDR3 in DNA: TGTGCCAGCAGCTCATCTACCGGGAACTATGGCTACACCTTC.

The chain uses TRBV28 and TRBJ2-1, with D maybe TRBD2 (6 bases). The CDR3 totals 15 residues. V dropped 5 bases and J dropped 6 bases, with 17 bases sitting between them. CDR1 and CDR2 from the germline V gene are MDHEN and SYDVKM. For the CDR3, the DNA is TGTGCCAGCAGTCTACTTCGGACTACCGTCAATGAGCAGTTCTTC. Its protein is CASSLLRTTVNEQFF.

The J gene is TRBJ2-7, the V gene TRBV4-3; 8 bases agree with TRBD2. J gave up 6 bases and V 0 bases, and 10 bases lay outside the gene matches. From germline, CDR1 is LGHNA and CDR2 YSLEER. The CDR3 spans 16 residues. The CDR3 nucleotides are TGCGCCAGCAGCCAAGATTTTGCGGGAGGAAGGCCCGAGCAGTACTTC. Amino acids: CASSQDFAGGRPEQYF.

This sequence joins TRBV6-2 or TRBV6-3 and TRBJ2-7, with TRBD2 matching 14 bases. CDR3 length: 15 residues. The ends lost 6 bases at V and 7 bases at J; junction bases unmatched: 8. The germline CDR1 and CDR2 sequences are MNHEY and SVGEGT. In DNA, the CDR3 is TGTGCCAGCAGCCCCGGGACTAGCGGGAGTGGAGAGCAGTACTTC. It yields the protein CASSPGTSGSGEQYF.

V and J are TRBV12-3 or TRBV12-4 and TRBJ1-5; the D gene is possibly TRBD1 (5 bases). CDR3 size: 13 residues. V lost 7 bases and J 7 bases, leaving 14 bases between the germline ends. CDR3 amino acids: CASTQGVGQPQHF. The CDR3 DNA is TGTGCCAGCACCCAGGGTGTGGGGCAGCCCCAGCATTTT.

This clonotype was observed a few times. This chain joins TRBV5-1 and TRBJ1-1; 7 bases line up with TRBD1. The CDR3 has 13 residues. With 5 bases clipped from V and 0 bases from J, the junction kept 1 base outside the gene matches. Per germline, CDR1 SGHRS and CDR2 YFSETQ. The CDR3 nucleotides are TGCGCCAGCAGACAGGGGCTGAACACTGAAGCTTTCTTT. It yields the protein CASRQGLNTEAFF.

J is TRBJ1-2 and V is TRBV20-1, with a possible D match to TRBD1 (5 bases). The V and J ends lost 5 bases and 4 bases respectively, with 11 bases between them. Germline V lookup: CDR1 DFQATT, CDR2 SNEGSKA (reference sequence). The CDR3 covers 12 residues. The CDR3 spells CSAHRDFYGYTF. The DNA of the CDR3 is TGCAGTGCTCACCGGGACTTCTATGGCTACACCTTC.

This clonotype was observed many times. The V gene is TRBV20-1, the J gene TRBJ2-7; 12 bases align to TRBD1. Germline-derived CDR1 and CDR2 are DFQATT and SNEGSKA (reference sequence). The V and J ends lost 5 bases and 7 bases, in that order; junction bases with no gene match: 9. The CDR3 loop spans 14 amino acids. CDR3: CSAEPGQGAYEQYF. CDR3 sequence (DNA): TGCAGTGCTGAACCGGGACAGGGGGCGTATGAGCAGTACTTC.

The chain is built from TRBV15 and TRBJ1-6; D gene unclear. The V end was cut by 0 bases, the J end by 7 bases, with 10 bases between. Germline assignment: CDR1 LNHNV and CDR2 YYDKDF (reference sequence). The CDR3 has 15 residues. DNA for the CDR3: TGTGCCACCAGCAGAGATGATACAGCCAATTCACCCCTCCACTTT. Translating it yields CATSRDDTANSPLHF.

The chain has TRBV9 and TRBJ2-2, with D maybe TRBD2 (6 bases). CDR1 SGDLS and CDR2 YYNGEE come from the germline V gene. V lost 3 bases and J lost 0, with 9 bases in between. The CDR3 is made up of 15 amino acids. CDR3: CASSAGLPNTGELFF. The CDR3 DNA is TGTGCCAGCAGCGCGGGACTTCCGAACACCGGGGAGCTGTTTTTT. Full variable domain (missing parts from reference TRBV9 and TRBJ2-2): DSGVTQTPKHLITATGQRVTLRCSPRSGDLSVYWYQQSLDQGLQFLIQYYNGEERAKGNILERFSAQQFPDLHSELNLSSLELGDSALYFCASSAGLPNTGELFFGEGSRLTVL.

The gene calls are TRBV12-3 or TRBV12-4 and TRBJ1-5; 8 bases align to TRBD1. The CDR3 runs 13 residues. V dropped 5 bases and J dropped 9; count of bases not matched to a gene: 6. The CDR3 DNA follows: TGTGCCAGCAGTAAGACAGGGGAACTGCCCCAGCATTTT. Protein product: CASSKTGELPQHF.

This clonotype has a handful of counts. The chain has TRBV10-3 and TRBJ2-4; TRBD2 matches 7 bases. Germline V lookup: CDR1 ENHRY, CDR2 SYGVKD. The CDR3 consists of 13 residues. V gave up 6 bases and J gave up 7 bases; unmatched junction bases: 6. CDR3 in DNA: TGTGCCATCAGCATCGGGAGGTACAACATTCAGTACTTC. Translating it yields CAISIGRYNIQYF.

This clonotype appeared a few times. The chain links TRBV6-5 to TRBJ1-5; the D gene is possibly TRBD1 (5 bases). Trimming shortened V by 5 bases and J by 0 bases, and 14 bases separated the two germline ends. The CDR3 is 16 residues long. Germline CDR1 reads MNHEY; CDR2 reads SVGAGI. The CDR3 loop is CASSPDSQFSNQPQHF. CDR3 bases: TGTGCCAGCAGTCCCGACAGTCAATTTAGCAATCAGCCCCAGCATTTT.

V and J are TRBV28 and TRBJ2-3, with D tentatively TRBD2 (5 bases). The V gene's germline CDR1 is MDHEN and CDR2 SYDVKM. CDR3 length: 17 amino acids. The V end was cut by 3 bases, the J end by 0 bases, with 16 bases between. CDR3 residues: CASSFPLGLSSTDTQYF. The CDR3 region has the DNA TGTGCCAGCAGTTTCCCCCTAGGACTTTCTAGCACAGATACGCAGTATTTT.